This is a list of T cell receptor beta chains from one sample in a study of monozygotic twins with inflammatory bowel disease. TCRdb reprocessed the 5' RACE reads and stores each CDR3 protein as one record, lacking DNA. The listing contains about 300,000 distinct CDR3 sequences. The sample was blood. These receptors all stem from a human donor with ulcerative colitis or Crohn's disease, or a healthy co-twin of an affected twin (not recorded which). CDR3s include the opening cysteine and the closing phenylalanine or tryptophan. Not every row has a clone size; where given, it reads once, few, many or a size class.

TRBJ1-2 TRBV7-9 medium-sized CASSLVVFRGTDGYTF
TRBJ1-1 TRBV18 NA CASSPPGRLGPEAFF
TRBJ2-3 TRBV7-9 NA CASSSGTRSTDTQYF
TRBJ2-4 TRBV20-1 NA CSARGYRLIAKNIQYF
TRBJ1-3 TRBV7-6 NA CASSSVISGNTIYF
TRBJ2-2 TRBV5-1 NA CASSLSSYTGELFF
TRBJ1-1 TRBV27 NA CASSNVRRTEAFF
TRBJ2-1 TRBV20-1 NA CSADLRGEQFF
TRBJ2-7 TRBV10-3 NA CATSEASGSIVYEQYF
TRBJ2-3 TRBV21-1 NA CASSKVPGRGDTSGRVSDTQYF